The 26 T cell receptor beta chains below all came from one sample that was sequenced in a study of cytomegalovirus exposure and HLA in healthy donors. Researchers ran the PCR with 60 Vbeta and 13 Jbeta primers. Data came from immunoSEQ multiplex PCR; TCRdb stores just in-frame clones and leaves some out. The profile shows fewer than 200,000 clones, about 72% of them singletons. The sample consisted of PBMCs. These receptors all stem from a girl aged 10-17 years in good health and CMV-seronegative.

This clone has just a few counts. The chain uses TRBV28 and TRBJ2-1; 10 bases match TRBD1. V lost 7 bases, J lost 8 bases, and 8 bases stayed unmatched. The CDR3 is made up of 14 amino acids. Per the germline V gene, CDR1 is MDHEN and CDR2 is SYDVKM. CDR3 nucleotides: TGTGCCAGCAAGGACAGGGGGGCGGTGGATGAGCAGTTCTTC. As protein: CASKDRGAVDEQFF.

This chain uses TRBV6-6 with TRBJ2-2; 9 bases fit TRBD1. This CDR3 spans 15 amino acids. The germline V gene has CDR1 MNHNY and CDR2 SVGAGI (reference sequence). The trim removed 6 bases at V and 3 bases at J, leaving 5 bases unmatched. The CDR3 DNA is TGTGCCAGCAGCCTGACAGGGGGTGACACCGGGGAGCTGTTTTTT. It specifies CASSLTGGDTGELFF.

The rearrangement uses TRBV5-4 and TRBJ1-2; 10 nucleotides line up with TRBD1. CDR3 length: 15 residues. Germline-derived CDR1 and CDR2 are SGHNT and YYREEE (reference sequence). V lost 2 bases, J lost 6 bases, and 7 bases stayed unmatched. CDR3 loop: CASSLPGQGMHGYTF. The CDR3 DNA reads as TGTGCCAGCAGCTTACCGGGACAGGGGATGCATGGCTACACCTTC.

The chain uses TRBV30 and TRBJ1-3; D is possibly TRBD1 (5 bases). CDR1 is GTSNPN, CDR2 SVGIG, per germline (reference sequence). The germline V and J ends were trimmed by 2 bases and 2 bases, with 13 bases remaining between them. The CDR3 runs to 15 residues. CDR3 in amino acids: CAWSPLSGTGNTIYF. The CDR3 DNA reads TGTGCCTGGAGTCCCCTTTCAGGGACTGGAAACACCATATATTTT.

The chain carries TRBV6-5 and TRBJ1-1; D call uncertain. V dropped 5 bases and J dropped 0 bases, with 7 bases sitting between them. The germline V gene has CDR1 MNHEY and CDR2 SVGAGI. The CDR3 runs 13 residues. CDR3 sequence reads: CASSRSMNTEAFF. CDR3 in DNA: TGTGCCAGCAGTCGCAGTATGAACACTGAAGCTTTCTTT.

This chain links TRBV27 with TRBJ2-1, with TRBD2 identical over 14 bases. The V gene's germline CDR1 is MNHEY and CDR2 SMNVEV (reference sequence). V lost 7 bases, J lost 4 bases, and 9 bases stayed unmatched. The CDR3 covers 17 residues. The CDR3 nucleotides are TGTGCCAGCAAGGGACTAGCGGGGGTCACCATTTACAATGAGCAGTTCTTC. It specifies CASKGLAGVTIYNEQFF.

The chain is built from TRBV7-2 and TRBJ2-7; TRBD1 aligns across 8 bases. The CDR3 spans 14 residues. V lost 5 bases to trimming and J lost 2 bases; unmatched junction nucleotides: 5. Germline CDR1 SGHTA, CDR2 FQGNSA. CDR3 amino acids: CASSPGTGTYEQYF. The CDR3 DNA sequence: TGTGCCAGCAGCCCCGGGACAGGAACCTACGAGCAGTACTTC.

This clone was seen only a few times. The chain carries TRBV18 and TRBJ1-2; 8 bases map to TRBD1. The CDR3 has 14 residues. Germline CDR1 KGHSH, CDR2 LQKENI. V dropped 5 bases and J dropped 3; count of bases not matched to a gene: 5. The CDR3 loop reads CASSDGQGDYGYTF. In DNA form, the CDR3 reads TGTGCCAGCTCAGACGGACAGGGTGACTATGGCTACACCTTC.

A remark on this clone: The DNA is omitted, as the CDR3 cannot be located on it reliably, and the CDR3 follows TCRdb's listing. The chain joins TRBV7-2 to TRBJ1-2; the table's D call, TRBD1, has no DNA check behind it. The germline V gene has CDR1 SGHTA and CDR2 FQGNSA. Ends included, the CDR3 has 12 residues. The CDR3 here is CASSLVGSGATF.

Only a few counts were recorded for this clone. The gene calls are TRBV5-1 and TRBJ2-2; 10 nucleotides agree with TRBD2. V gave up 4 bases and J gave up 5 bases; unmatched junction bases: 8. In germline, CDR1 is SGHRS, CDR2 YFSETQ. The CDR3 runs to 16 residues. The CDR3 here is CASSTISGGSTGELFF. Written as DNA, the CDR3 is TGCGCCAGCAGCACAATTAGCGGGGGGAGTACCGGGGAGCTGTTTTTT.

The chain couples TRBV4-2 to TRBJ2-1, with 13 positions matching TRBD2. Germline loops: CDR1 LGHNA, CDR2 YNFKEQ. The CDR3 sequence is 17 residues long. V dropped 0 bases and J dropped 7; count of bases not matched to a gene: 6. CDR3: CASSQDLRTSGGNEQFF. As DNA, the CDR3 is TGTGCCAGCAGCCAAGATCTCAGGACTAGCGGGGGTAATGAGCAGTTCTTC.

On this clone itself: At the DNA level, this CDR3 is encoded by other sequences in the same sample as well. CDR3 loop: CASFIGGEAFF. The CDR3 DNA reads TGTGCCAGCTTCATAGGGGGTGAAGCTTTCTTT. V usage is TRBV6-5 and J usage is TRBJ1-1; D may be TRBD1 (6 bases). This CDR3 region has 11 residues. Germline assignment: CDR1 MNHEY and CDR2 SVGAGI. Trimming pared 8 bases from V and 7 bases from J, leaving 11 bases between.

The rearrangement uses TRBV6-1 and TRBJ1-5; perhaps TRBD1 as D (6 bases). Trimming took off 6 bases at V and 6 bases at J, with 15 bases between the two ends. The CDR3 has 14 amino acids. CDR1 is MNHNS and CDR2 is SASEGT in the germline V gene. Here the CDR3 DNA reads TGTGCCAGCAGCTATACAGGGAGAAGTCAGCCCCAGCATTTT. This codes for CASSYTGRSQPQHF.

V usage is TRBV5-1 and J usage is TRBJ1-2; TRBD1 matches 7 bases. Germline CDR1 and CDR2: SGHRS and YFSETQ. This CDR3 spans 15 amino acids. Germline trimming cut 3 bases from V and 7 bases from J; bases unmatched to any gene: 12. CDR3 nucleotide sequence: TGCGCCAGCAGCTCCCAGAACAGGGGTCAGGTTGGCTACACCTTC. Its protein is CASSSQNRGQVGYTF.

This clone has more than one count but fewer than ten. The chain uses TRBV30 and TRBJ1-1; 9 bases align to TRBD1. V shed 8 bases and J 4 bases; nucleotides not matched to a gene: 11. Germline lookup yields CDR1 GTSNPN and CDR2 SVGIG (reference sequence). The CDR3 length is 14 residues. The CDR3 DNA is TGTGCCAAGGCTACAGGGGGCGCGGGCACTGAAGCTTTCTTT. Residues: CAKATGGAGTEAFF.

The chain employs TRBV18 and TRBJ1-2; 8 bases align to TRBD1. With V trimmed by 2 bases and J by 7 bases, 18 bases remained unmatched. The CDR3 loop spans 18 amino acids. Looked up from germline, CDR1 is KGHSH and CDR2 is LQKENI. The CDR3 here is CASSPAVIIGRGQPGYTF. Here the CDR3 DNA reads TGTGCCAGCTCACCAGCGGTAATAATTGGCAGGGGGCAGCCTGGCTACACCTTC.

The rearrangement joins TRBV14 to TRBJ1-2, with D possibly matching TRBD1 (5 bases). The CDR3 length is 16 residues. The ends were cut back, 4 bases at V and 6 bases at J, with 21 bases in the middle. From germline, CDR1 is SGHDN and CDR2 FVKESK. CDR3 DNA sequence: TGTGCCAGCAGCCGTGGACGCAGGCGGGCGGGGGATGGCTACACCTTC. Residues: CASSRGRRRAGDGYTF.

Regarding this clone: One end of the junction varies from germline; a read error may be responsible. The chain links TRBV5-6 to TRBJ2-7, with D perhaps TRBD2 (5 bases). The CDR3 has 13 residues. Germline V CDR1 and CDR2: SGHDT, YYEEEE. CDR3 DNA: TGTGCCGGCAGCTTGGGGAGCTCCTACGAGCAGTACTTC. This encodes CAGSLGSSYEQYF.

This clone is a singleton in its sample. This chain uses TRBV25-1 with TRBJ2-2, with 9 bases matching TRBD2. Trimming removed 3 bases from V and 4 bases from J; junction bases left unmatched: 6. Germline lookup yields CDR1 MGHDK and CDR2 SYGVNS. This CDR3 has 16 residues. The CDR3 bases are TGTGCCAGCAGTGATCACCTTAGCGGGAGCACCGGGGAGCTGTTTTTT. Its protein product is CASSDHLSGSTGELFF.

The V and J genes are TRBV7-2 and TRBJ2-7; TRBD2 is a possible D gene (6 bases). With 5 bases removed from V and 4 bases from J, the gap between germline ends came to 15 bases. CDR1 is SGHTA, CDR2 FQGNSA, per germline. The CDR3 has 14 amino acids. This chain's CDR3 is CASSERGSKYEQYF. CDR3 coding DNA: TGTGCCAGCAGCGAACGGGGGTCAAAGTACGAGCAGTACTTC. Using reference TRBV7-2 and TRBJ2-7 for the parts outside the CDR3, the full variable domain is GAGVSQSPSNKVTEKGKDVELRCDPISGHTALYWYRQSLGQGLEFLIYFQGNSAPDKSGLPSDRFSAERTGGSVSTLTIQRTQQEDSAVYLCASSERGSKYEQYFGPGTRLTVT.

This clone was picked up a small number of times. J is TRBJ1-5 and V is TRBV7-6, with a weak D call TRBD1 (6 bases). The CDR3 sequence is 15 residues long. V dropped 1 base and J dropped 3 bases, with 10 bases sitting between them. CDR1 SGHVS and CDR2 FNYEAQ come from the germline V gene. The CDR3 DNA reads TGTGCCAGCAGCTTAGAACAGGGTTTCAATCAGCCCCAGCATTTT. As protein: CASSLEQGFNQPQHF.

The CDR3 sequence: CASSPQGTSGGTDTQYF. CDR3 nucleotide sequence: TGTGCCAGCAGTCCCCAAGGGACTAGCGGGGGCACAGATACGCAGTATTTT. The chain joins TRBV2 to TRBJ2-3, with 13 bases lining up with TRBD2. The CDR3 is made up of 17 amino acids. V lost 5 bases, J lost 1 base, and 6 bases stayed unmatched. Germline-derived CDR1 and CDR2 are SNHLY and FYNNEI.

The gene calls are TRBV27 and TRBJ2-1; D is uncertain. From germline, CDR1 is MNHEY and CDR2 SMNVEV (reference sequence). This CDR3 has 12 amino acids. Trimming removed 3 bases from V and 6 bases from J, with 6 bases in between. The DNA of the CDR3 is TGTGCCAGCAGTTTTTCCCGCAATGAGCAGTTCTTC. This gives the protein CASSFSRNEQFF.

V gene TRBV7-9 combines with J gene TRBJ2-5, with 14 positions matching TRBD2. V lost 5 bases to trimming and J lost 5 bases; unmatched junction nucleotides: 7. The germline V gene has CDR1 SEHNR and CDR2 FQNEAQ (reference sequence). This CDR3 has 16 amino acids. CDR3 coding DNA: TGTGCCAGCAGCGAGACTAGCGGGGGGGCTGGGGAGACCCAGTACTTC. Encoded protein: CASSETSGGAGETQYF.

The genes are TRBV11-2 and TRBJ1-4, with D possibly being TRBD1 (5 bases). Per the germline V gene, CDR1 is SGHAT and CDR2 is FQNNGV. Trimming pared 5 bases from V and 2 bases from J, leaving 15 bases between. CDR3 length equals 16 residues. In DNA form, the CDR3 reads TGTGCCAGCAGCGTCGTAAGGGGAAGCACTAATGAAAAACTGTTTTTT. Translating gives CASSVVRGSTNEKLFF.

This sequence joins TRBV7-3 and TRBJ1-2, with 8 positions matching TRBD1. The CDR3 has 15 residues. V was clipped by 3 bases and J by 4 bases; unmatched bases: 7. Germline V gene data show CDR1 as SGHTA and CDR2 as FQGTGA. This CDR3 reads CASSFGQGRVYGYTF. The CDR3 nucleotides read TGTGCCAGCAGCTTCGGACAGGGAAGGGTCTATGGCTACACCTTC.